Presented here are 5 T cell receptor beta chains from one specimen sequenced in a study of blood T cell repertoires in COVID-19. The method was immunoSEQ multiplex PCR; TCRdb's version includes in-frame clones alone and lacks a portion of them. The sample consists of approximately 270,000 clones, roughly 90% of them appearing once. The sequencing sample was made of PBMCs or T cells enriched from blood (not recorded which). Receptors were obtained from a woman aged 55-75 years who had recovered from COVID-19.

This clone was picked up a small number of times. This chain joins TRBV29-1 and TRBJ2-3; 7 bases agree with TRBD2. Looked up from germline, CDR1 is SQVTM and CDR2 is ANQGSEA. There are 14 residues in the CDR3. The junction had 7 bases not matched to a gene; V was cut back by 3 bases and J by 4 bases. In DNA form, the CDR3 reads TGCAGCGTTGAGTCGGCGGGAGCCCCAGATACGCAGTATTTT. Translating it yields CSVESAGAPDTQYF.

The J gene is TRBJ2-6, the V gene TRBV29-1; 7 positions agree with TRBD2. This CDR3 is 17 amino acids long. J was trimmed by 0 bases and V by 3 bases; bases with no gene match: 8. Germline loops: CDR1 SQVTM, CDR2 ANQGSEA. The CDR3 DNA reads TGCAGCGTTGATCCCGGACTAGGGACCTCTGGGGCCAACGTCCTGACTTTC. Translating gives CSVDPGLGTSGANVLTF.

The J gene is TRBJ2-1, the V gene TRBV7-2; 8 nucleotides line up with TRBD2. V shed 2 bases, J shed 5 bases, and the junction held 5 bases outside the gene matches. CDR3 size: 15 residues. CDR1 and CDR2 (germline): SGHTA, FQGNSA. CDR3 coding DNA: TGTGCCAGCAGCTTAACCGGGAGGGGGGACAATGAGCAGTTCTTC. It yields the protein CASSLTGRGDNEQFF.

The chain is built from TRBV2 and TRBJ2-5; 10 nucleotides match TRBD1. CDR1 and CDR2 (germline): SNHLY, FYNNEI. The J segment lost 7 bases and the V segment lost 5 bases, leaving 7 bases of the junction unmatched. This CDR3 is 14 amino acids long. The CDR3 DNA reads as TGTGCCAGCAGTTGGGACAGGGGTCCGGGGACCCAGTACTTC. Translation: CASSWDRGPGTQYF.

In the case of this clone: One end of the junction fails to match germline, which may point to a read error. V gene TRBV2 combines with J gene TRBJ1-2; weak D call: TRBD1 (5 bases). Germline CDR1 SNHLY, CDR2 FYNNEI. This CDR3 contains 12 residues. The CDR3 here is CASSGDSEGSIF. Here the CDR3 DNA reads TGTGCCAGCAGTGGGGACTCCGAGGGGTCCATATTC.